Below are 3 T cell receptor delta chains sequenced from a single sample in a study of Vδ1+ human thymocytes. Findings and limits, study-wide: Highly polyclonal TRG and TRD repertoires with Gaussian CDR3 length distributions appeared in thymus.

Extracted RNA was reverse transcribed into cDNA. The CDR3 regions were amplified by multiplex PCR from V-gene primers to a constant-region primer. TCRdb fed the multiplex PCR reads into CATT to redo clone calling. Of about 75,000 delta-chain clones in the sample, around 35% were seen once. Their antigens are not known. Sequenced input: Vdelta1+ gamma-delta thymocytes from the thymus. The sample's subset: FACS-sorted CD3+ TCRalphabeta- TCRVdelta1+ TCRVdelta2- thymocytes. These receptors were collected from a boy in the first two years of life who had congenital heart surgery.

J is TRDJ1 and V is TRDV1; 10 bases match TRDD3. Trimming removed 2 bases from V and 2 bases from J; junction bases left unmatched: 8. In germline, CDR1 is TSWWSYY, CDR2 QGS. The CDR3 sequence is 17 residues long. Here the CDR3 DNA reads TGTGCTCTTGGGGAAGGGCCTTTACTGGGGGATACCGATAAACTCATCTTT. Encoded protein: CALGEGPLLGDTDKLIF.

The rearrangement uses TRDV1 and TRDJ1; 8 nucleotides agree with TRDD3. Germline-derived CDR1 and CDR2 are TSWWSYY and QGS. The CDR3 is made up of 21 amino acids. With V trimmed by 2 bases and J by 0 bases, 20 bases remained unmatched. The CDR3 nucleotides read TGTGCTCTTGGGGAATCTTCTCTCTTCACCTCTTACTGGGGGGACACCGATAAACTCATCTTT. It translates to CALGESSLFTSYWGDTDKLIF.

This chain joins TRDV1 and TRDJ2; TRDD3 matches at 12 bases. V lost 2 bases to trimming and J lost 0 bases; unmatched junction nucleotides: 28. The CDR3 totals 26 residues. Per germline, CDR1 TSWWSYY and CDR2 QGS. CDR3 amino acids: CALGECSRLPHMGTGGYRALTAQLFF. CDR3 DNA: TGTGCTCTTGGGGAATGCTCCCGCCTTCCCCACATGGGTACTGGGGGATACAGAGCTTTGACAGCACAACTCTTCTTT.